The 22 T cell receptor beta chains given below trace back to one sample, sequenced in a study of blood T cell repertoires in COVID-19 (dated by TCRdb to 2019 to 2021). Library creation used the immunoSEQ multiplex PCR assay. This is the immuneACCESS table as TCRdb keeps it, with only in-frame sequences that have V and J called. A part of the clones is gone; compared with another copy, unresolved V genes explain less than half, and the rest is unexplained. This sample has 75,000 to 100,000 clones in its table, and roughly 80% of those were observed once. Clones ranked in the top ten supply less than 4.5% of the sample. The material sequenced was peripheral blood. Receptors were obtained from a man in his 60s with acute or convalescent COVID-19.

This sequence joins TRBV11-2 and TRBJ2-5; 10 nucleotides agree with TRBD1. V gave up 1 base and J gave up 1 base; unmatched junction bases: 0. Germline assignment: CDR1 SGHAT and CDR2 FQNNGV. The CDR3 is made up of 15 amino acids. The CDR3 is CASSLGDRGQETQYF. Written as DNA, the CDR3 is TGTGCCAGCAGCTTAGGGGACAGGGGCCAAGAGACCCAGTACTTC. Full variable domain (rest looked up from reference TRBV11-2 and TRBJ2-5): EAGVAQSPRYKIIEKRQSVAFWCNPISGHATLYWYQQILGQGPKLLIQFQNNGVVDDSQLPKDRFSAERLKGVDSTLKIQPAKLEDSAVYLCASSLGDRGQETQYFGPGTRLLVL.

The gene calls are TRBV18 and TRBJ1-2; D might be TRBD1 (5 bases). The CDR3 is made up of 16 amino acids. V shed 3 bases and J shed 1 base, with 15 bases lying between them. Germline V gene lookup returns CDR1 KGHSH and CDR2 LQKENI. The CDR3 region has the DNA TGTGCCAGCTCACCGATTTTCGACAGAGTTAACTATGGCTACACCTTC. Its translation is CASSPIFDRVNYGYTF. Together with reference TRBV18 and TRBJ1-2, the CDR3 gives the full variable domain: NAGVMQNPRHLVRRRGQEARLRCSPMKGHSHVYWYRQLPEEGLKFMVYLQKENIIDESGMPKERFSAEFPKEGPSILRIQQVVRGDSAAYFCASSPIFDRVNYGYTFGSGTRLTVV.

The gene calls are TRBV27 and TRBJ2-5; maybe TRBD2 (6 bases). Germline loops: CDR1 MNHEY, CDR2 SMNVEV (reference sequence). The CDR3 length is 13 residues. The germline V and J ends were trimmed by 5 bases and 3 bases, with 10 bases remaining between them. CDR3: CASSADYEETQYF. Here the CDR3 DNA reads TGTGCCAGCAGTGCGGACTATGAAGAGACCCAGTACTTC.

The chain couples TRBV7-2 to TRBJ2-5; 13 bases map to TRBD2. V gave up 5 bases and J gave up 5 bases; unmatched junction bases: 8. The CDR3 is 16 residues long. Per germline, CDR1 SGHTA and CDR2 FQGNSA. CDR3 protein: CASSQTSGGPWETQYF. CDR3 in DNA: TGTGCCAGCAGCCAGACTAGCGGGGGGCCATGGGAGACCCAGTACTTC.

Here the CDR3 reads CASYGQINNEQFF. In nucleotides, the CDR3 is TGTGCCAGCTACGGACAGATTAACAATGAGCAGTTCTTC. The rearrangement joins TRBV6-5 to TRBJ2-1; weak D call: TRBD1 (6 bases). Germline V gene data show CDR1 as MNHEY and CDR2 as SVGAGI. Deletions cut 8 bases from V and 5 bases from J, with 13 bases between. CDR3 length equals 13 residues.

There are a few counts of this clone. V gene TRBV19 combines with J gene TRBJ2-1; D is possibly TRBD2 (5 bases). The length of the CDR3 is 13 residues. The germline V gene has CDR1 LNHDA and CDR2 SQIVND (reference sequence). Trimming cost V 4 bases and J 6 bases, with 10 bases left between them. Written as DNA, the CDR3 is TGTGCCAGTAGTAATCGGGATGCCAATGAGCAGTTCTTC. Translation gives CASSNRDANEQFF.

The chain carries TRBV27 and TRBJ2-3, with 10 bases that match TRBD1. Trimming took 5 bases from V and 6 from J; bases not matched to a gene: 14. The CDR3 length is 17 residues. CDR1 and CDR2 (germline): MNHEY, SMNVEV (reference sequence). The CDR3 here is CASSVITGTGVGDTQYF. CDR3 nucleotides: TGTGCCAGCAGTGTAATCACCGGGACAGGGGTAGGGGATACGCAGTATTTT.

The V and J genes are TRBV11-2 and TRBJ2-1; the match to TRBD2 covers 10 bases. V was pared by 4 bases and J by 4 bases, with 4 bases of the junction left unmatched. This CDR3 has 15 amino acids. The germline V gene encodes CDR1 SGHAT and CDR2 FQNNGV. The CDR3 DNA sequence: TGTGCCAGCAGCTACAGCGGGAGGGGGTACAATGAGCAGTTCTTC. It encodes CASSYSGRGYNEQFF.

The chain couples TRBV11-3 to TRBJ2-7; 7 nucleotides agree with TRBD1. This CDR3 spans 13 amino acids. V was clipped by 4 bases and J by 4 bases; unmatched bases: 4. CDR1 and CDR2 from the germline V gene are SGHNT and YENEEA. As DNA, the CDR3 is TGTGCCAGCAGCTCCGGGACAGCATACGAGCAGTACTTC. The encoded protein is CASSSGTAYEQYF.

This chain joins TRBV15 and TRBJ2-7, with TRBD1 as a possible D gene (7 bases). This CDR3 region has 14 residues. Trimming removed 8 bases at V and 2 bases at J, with 16 bases between. Germline CDR1 and CDR2: LNHNV and YYDKDF (reference sequence). The CDR3 DNA reads as TGTGCCACCCGGCGGGACAGAGTTGCCTACGAGCAGTACTTC. Residues: CATRRDRVAYEQYF.

This chain links TRBV7-3 with TRBJ1-2; TRBD1 is a possible D gene (6 bases). CDR3 length: 14 amino acids. The V end was cut by 5 bases, the J end by 7 bases, with 17 bases between. From germline, CDR1 is SGHTA and CDR2 FQGTGA. The CDR3 DNA reads TGTGCCAGCAGCCAGGGACACCAGATAGGTGGCTACACCTTC. This sequence encodes CASSQGHQIGGYTF.

V usage is TRBV27 and J usage is TRBJ1-1; 7 bases match TRBD1. CDR3 length: 16 residues. Losses at the gene ends were 4 bases for V and 0 bases for J; bases not matched to a gene: 8. The germline CDR1 and CDR2 sequences are MNHEY and SMNVEV (reference sequence). CDR3 in amino acids: CASSSGTASMNTEAFF. The CDR3 DNA reads as TGTGCCAGCAGTTCCGGGACAGCCTCAATGAACACTGAAGCTTTCTTT.

The chain couples TRBV3-1 (or the pseudogene TRBV3-2) to TRBJ2-5, with 8 positions matching TRBD1. Germline V gene lookup returns CDR1 LGHDT and CDR2 YNNKEL (reference sequence). Losses at the gene ends were 6 bases for V and 5 bases for J; bases not matched to a gene: 8. This CDR3 comprises 14 residues. The CDR3 loop is CASSSGTGGETQYF. The CDR3 nucleotides read TGTGCCAGCAGTTCAGGGACAGGCGGGGAGACCCAGTACTTC.

The V and J genes are TRBV19 and TRBJ2-2; 11 bases are a match to TRBD2. The trim removed 9 bases at V and 5 bases at J, leaving 5 bases unmatched. CDR3 length: 14 amino acids. The germline V gene encodes CDR1 LNHDA and CDR2 SQIVND (reference sequence). The CDR3 region is CASSSGRTTGELFF. CDR3 sequence (DNA): TGTGCCAGCTCTAGCGGGAGGACTACCGGGGAGCTGTTTTTT.

The rearrangement uses TRBV6-5 and TRBJ1-4; TRBD1 aligns across 7 bases. This CDR3 contains 14 residues. Losses at the gene ends were 7 bases for V and 2 bases for J; bases not matched to a gene: 4. Germline CDR1 reads MNHEY; CDR2 reads SVGAGI. CDR3 DNA sequence: TGTGCCAGCATGTTAGGGGGCACTAATGAAAAACTGTTTTTT. Translation gives CASMLGGTNEKLFF.

This chain connects TRBV27 to TRBJ2-5; 8 bases agree with TRBD1. With V trimmed by 11 bases and J by 5 bases, 16 bases remained unmatched. Germline lookup yields CDR1 MNHEY and CDR2 SMNVEV (reference sequence). The CDR3 is 15 amino acids. The CDR3 region is CAASRAGGSRETQYF. The CDR3 region has the DNA TGTGCCGCATCCAGGGCAGGGGGCAGTAGGGAGACCCAGTACTTC.

CDR3 in amino acids: CATSDGKGQYNEQFF. DNA of the CDR3: TGTGCCACCAGTGATGGGAAGGGACAATACAATGAGCAGTTCTTC. The chain combines TRBV24-1 with TRBJ2-1, with D tentatively TRBD1 (6 bases). V was pared by 3 bases and J by 4 bases, with 12 bases between. CDR1 and CDR2 (germline): KGHDR, SFDVKD. The length of the CDR3 is 15 residues.

This clone was observed a handful of times. CDR3 DNA: TGTGCCAGCAGCGTAGGCGGACAGGGGAACACTGAAGCTTTCTTT. Residues: CASSVGGQGNTEAFF. The J gene is TRBJ1-1, the V gene TRBV9; 8 nucleotides align to TRBD1. V was pared by 0 bases and J by 1 base, with 2 bases of the junction left unmatched. The CDR3 runs to 15 residues. Germline lookup yields CDR1 SGDLS and CDR2 YYNGEE.

This clone turned up a few times. The gene calls are TRBV15 and TRBJ2-2; 9 positions agree with TRBD1. With 4 bases clipped from V and 3 bases from J, the junction kept 3 bases outside the gene matches. The CDR3 is made up of 15 amino acids. Germline V gene lookup returns CDR1 LNHNV and CDR2 YYDKDF (reference sequence). Here the CDR3 DNA reads TGTGCCACCAGCACCCGACAGGGGGACACCGGGGAGCTGTTTTTT. It translates to CATSTRQGDTGELFF.

The chain recombines TRBV29-1 with TRBJ1-1; 7 positions match TRBD1. The ends lost 7 bases at V and 3 bases at J; junction bases unmatched: 2. The CDR3 length is 11 residues. Germline-derived CDR1 and CDR2 are SQVTM and ANQGSEA. CDR3 in amino acids: CSGGTDTEAFF. The CDR3 DNA follows: TGCAGCGGTGGGACAGACACTGAAGCTTTCTTT. Combining the CDR3 with reference TRBV29-1 and TRBJ1-1 gives the whole variable domain SAVISQKPSRDICQRGTSLTIQCQVDSQVTMMFWYRQQPGQSLTLIATANQGSEATYESGFVIDKFPISRPNLTFSTLTVSNMSPEDSSIYLCSGGTDTEAFFGQGTRLTVV.

The gene calls are TRBV28 and TRBJ2-1; 8 bases line up with TRBD1. This CDR3 comprises 13 residues. CDR1 is MDHEN and CDR2 is SYDVKM in the germline V gene. V trimming: 7 bases; J trimming: 8 bases; junction bases outside the gene matches: 7. CDR3 coding DNA: TGTGCCAGCACAAGGACAGGGATTTATGAGCAGTTCTTC. Its translation is CASTRTGIYEQFF. The full variable domain, completed using reference TRBV28 and TRBJ2-1, is DVKVTQSSRYLVKRTGEKVFLECVQDMDHENMFWYRQDPGLGLRLIYFSYDVKMKEKGDIPEGYSVSREKKERFSLILESASTNQTSMYLCASTRTGIYEQFFGPGTRLTVL.

The rearrangement uses TRBV5-5 and TRBJ2-3; D unresolved. There are 15 residues in the CDR3. Trimming took off 0 bases at V and 1 base at J, with 9 bases between the two ends. CDR1 is SGHKS and CDR2 is YYEKEE in the germline V gene (reference sequence). The CDR3, as DNA: TGTGCCAGCAGCTTGGTCAGTTCTGGCACAGATACGCAGTATTTT. It codes for CASSLVSSGTDTQYF.